A single sample is the source of the 21 T cell receptor beta chains below, sequenced in a study of response to subunit inactivated influenza vaccine. TCRdb reanalysed the RT-PCR reads using MiXCR and keeps one entry per CDR3 protein. The profile shows 500,000 or so distinct CDR3 sequences, approximately 16% of them singletons. Here the sequenced sample was CD4+ T cells sorted from PBMCs, taken less than 25 months after vaccination. These receptors were taken from a man aged 45 to 75 who received an inactivated influenza vaccine.

Concerning this clonotype: One end of the junction varies from germline; a read error may be responsible. This chain links TRBV3-1 with TRBJ2-3, with a possible D match to TRBD1 (6 bases). The CDR3 has 15 amino acids. CDR1 and CDR2 from the germline V gene are LGHDT and YNNKEL (reference sequence). The CDR3 here is CASSQTGTPGDTQYF. CDR3 bases: TGTGCCAGCAGCCAAACCGGGACACCAGGGGATACACAGTATTTT.

Only a few counts were recorded for this clonotype. The genes are TRBV5-5 and TRBJ1-5, with D perhaps matching TRBD1 (6 bases). The CDR3 totals 16 residues. V gave up 6 bases and J gave up 0 bases, with 16 bases separating them. Germline V gives CDR1 SGHKS, CDR2 YYEKEE (reference sequence). For the CDR3, the DNA is TGTGCCAGCACCCGGGGGGACATGTATAGCAATCAGCCCCAGCATTTT. Translating gives CASTRGDMYSNQPQHF.

The V call is TRBV20-1, the J call TRBJ2-2, with D perhaps TRBD1 (6 bases). The CDR3 covers 14 residues. Looked up from germline, CDR1 is DFQATT and CDR2 is SNEGSKA (reference sequence). V lost 3 bases and J lost 4, with 12 bases in between. The DNA of the CDR3 is TGCAGTGCTAGCCCCAGGGGCGGCACCGGGGAGCTGTTTTTT. Translating it yields CSASPRGGTGELFF.

The chain recombines TRBV4-3 with TRBJ1-2; possible D gene TRBD1, 5 bases. Germline CDR1 LGHNA, CDR2 YSLEER. The CDR3 sequence is 15 residues long. Trimming pared 4 bases from V and 4 bases from J, leaving 16 bases between. CDR3: CASSLETTVIYGYTF. CDR3 bases: TGCGCCAGCAGCCTCGAAACGACAGTTATCTATGGCTACACCTTC.

CDR3 nucleotides: TGTGCCAGCAGCCCTACCCGGGACTCCCAGTTTACGCAGTATTTT. As protein: CASSPTRDSQFTQYF. The chain employs TRBV3-1 and TRBJ2-3; possible D gene TRBD2, 6 bases. This CDR3 spans 15 amino acids. Germline V gene data show CDR1 as LGHDT and CDR2 as YNNKEL (reference sequence). V lost 4 bases, J lost 8 bases, and 19 bases lay in between.

This clonotype was counted between two and nine times. V is TRBV3-1 and J is TRBJ1-1, with D hard to call. CDR1 and CDR2 from the germline V gene are LGHDT and YNNKEL (reference sequence). Trimming took 0 bases from V and 4 from J, leaving 9 bases between them. The CDR3 sequence is 14 residues long. CDR3 DNA: TGTGCCAGCAGCCAAGAGGTCAGGCTCACTGAAGCTTTCTTT. It encodes CASSQEVRLTEAFF. Full variable domain (outside the CDR3, taken from reference TRBV3-1 and TRBJ1-1): DTAVSQTPKYLVTQMGNDKSIKCEQNLGHDTMYWYKQDSKKFLKIMFSYNNKELIINETVPNRFSPKSPDKAHLNLHINSLELGDSAVYFCASSQEVRLTEAFFGQGTRLTVV.

This clonotype showed up many times. This chain links TRBV29-1 with TRBJ2-3, with 7 bases aligning to TRBD2. This CDR3 has 13 amino acids. Germline trimming cut 4 bases from V and 4 bases from J; bases unmatched to any gene: 5. Germline CDR1 and CDR2: SQVTM and ANQGSEA. CDR3 sequence (DNA): TGCAGCGTTGTGGCGGGGGAGGCAGATACGCAGTATTTT. Encoded protein: CSVVAGEADTQYF.

The chain employs TRBV7-9 and TRBJ1-1; TRBD1 matches at 7 bases. From germline, CDR1 is SEHNR and CDR2 FQNEAQ (reference sequence). The CDR3 consists of 14 residues. V shed 1 base and J 4 bases; nucleotides not matched to a gene: 3. The CDR3: CASSLETGFTEAFF. CDR3 nucleotide sequence: TGTGCCAGCAGCTTAGAGACAGGGTTCACTGAAGCTTTCTTT.

This chain joins TRBV2 and TRBJ2-7; 8 positions agree with TRBD2. The CDR3 has 14 amino acids. V lost 5 bases, J lost 1 base, and 4 bases stayed unmatched. CDR1 SNHLY and CDR2 FYNNEI come from the germline V gene. The CDR3 spells CASSQSSGSYEQYF. In DNA, the CDR3 is TGTGCCAGCAGTCAGTCTAGCGGGTCCTACGAGCAGTACTTC.

This clonotype has more than one count but fewer than ten. The chain is built from TRBV2 and TRBJ2-7; either TRBD1 or TRBD2 may supply D (5 bases each). Per the germline V gene, CDR1 is SNHLY and CDR2 is FYNNEI. V shed 6 bases and J shed 5 bases, with 17 bases lying between them. The length of the CDR3 is 14 residues. This CDR3 reads CASSDGIPGHEQYF. The CDR3 DNA follows: TGTGCCAGCAGCGACGGGATACCGGGGCACGAGCAGTACTTC. The whole variable domain, filled in from reference TRBV2 and TRBJ2-7, reads EPEVTQTPSHQVTQMGQEVILRCVPISNHLYFYWYRQILGQKVEFLVSFYNNEISEKSEIFDDQFSVERPDGSNFTLKIRSTKLEDSAMYFCASSDGIPGHEQYFGPGTRLTVT.

V usage is TRBV4-1 and J usage is TRBJ2-3, with a tentative D call TRBD1 (5 bases). The CDR3 covers 14 residues. Germline V gene lookup returns CDR1 MGHRA and CDR2 YSYEKL. V lost 0 bases to trimming and J lost 7 bases, with 11 bases between them. This CDR3 reads CASSQDRQTNTQYF. In DNA form, the CDR3 reads TGCGCCAGCAGCCAAGATCGACAGACGAATACGCAGTATTTT.

This clonotype was seen repeatedly, ten times or more. V usage is TRBV6-5 and J usage is TRBJ1-1; 7 bases match TRBD1. CDR1 and CDR2 (germline): MNHEY, SVGAGI. V dropped 4 bases and J dropped 0; count of bases not matched to a gene: 5. The CDR3 is 15 residues long. The CDR3: CASSSLGQVNTEAFF. The CDR3 coding sequence is TGTGCCAGCAGTTCCCTCGGACAGGTGAACACTGAAGCTTTCTTT.

The chain recombines TRBV12-3 or TRBV12-4 with TRBJ1-6, with unresolved D. The V gene lost 4 bases and the J gene lost 11 bases, with 9 bases spanning the gap. This CDR3 is built from 12 residues. The CDR3 DNA reads TGTGCCAGCAGTTCTCTCGGGACACCCCTCCACTTT. Protein product: CASSSLGTPLHF.

The chain has TRBV5-4 and TRBJ1-3; D gene uncertain. The germline V gene has CDR1 SGHNT and CDR2 YYREEE (reference sequence). V was shortened by 0 bases and J by 0 bases, with 13 bases between the two germline ends. The CDR3 contains 17 residues. The CDR3 sequence is CASSLGAGPNSGNTIYF. In DNA, the CDR3 is TGTGCCAGCAGCTTGGGGGCCGGGCCCAACTCTGGAAACACCATATATTTT. The full variable domain, rest sourced from reference TRBV5-4 and TRBJ1-3, is ETGVTQSPTHLIKTRGQQVTLRCSSQSGHNTVSWYQQALGQGPQFIFQYYREEENGRGNFPPRFSGLQFPNYSSELNVNALELDDSALYLCASSLGAGPNSGNTIYFGEGSWLTVV.

The V gene is TRBV5-1, the J gene TRBJ2-7; 10 nucleotides match TRBD2. J was trimmed by 4 bases and V by 0 bases; bases with no gene match: 7. Germline lookup yields CDR1 SGHRS and CDR2 YFSETQ. This CDR3 is built from 16 residues. The CDR3 DNA reads as TGCGCCAGCAGCTTGGTGTCGGCTAGCGGGAGATACGAGCAGTACTTC. This codes for CASSLVSASGRYEQYF.

The chain links TRBV12-3 or TRBV12-4 to TRBJ2-1; D remains ambiguous. Trimming shortened V by 3 bases and J by 7 bases, and 13 bases separated the two germline ends. CDR3 length: 14 amino acids. CDR3 bases: TGTGCCAGCAGTTTTCATGGCAGGAATAATGAGCAGTTCTTC. It is translated as CASSFHGRNNEQFF.

V gene TRBV7-2 combines with J gene TRBJ2-7, with TRBD1 identical over 9 bases. This CDR3 has 16 residues. J lost 3 bases, V lost 5 bases, and 11 bases had no gene match. The germline CDR1 and CDR2 sequences are SGHTA and FQGNSA. The CDR3 region is CASSPSRDRAHYEQYF. Here the CDR3 DNA reads TGTGCCAGCAGCCCAAGCCGGGACAGGGCACACTACGAGCAGTACTTC.

This clonotype showed up just a few times. This chain joins TRBV28 and TRBJ1-4; TRBD1 agrees at 9 bases. The CDR3 spans 19 residues. Germline assignment: CDR1 MDHEN and CDR2 SYDVKM. The J segment lost 10 bases and the V segment lost 5 bases, leaving 23 bases of the junction unmatched. The CDR3 is CASSPLKGQGNPTRGKLFF. The CDR3 DNA sequence: TGTGCCAGCAGTCCCCTAAAGGGACAGGGTAATCCCACCCGTGGAAAACTGTTTTTT.

This clonotype was seen only a few times. The V call is TRBV14, the J call TRBJ2-1; D might be TRBD1 (6 bases). Germline-derived CDR1 and CDR2 are SGHDN and FVKESK. The CDR3 has 17 residues. The V gene lost 1 base and the J gene lost 0 bases, with 13 bases spanning the gap. CDR3 in amino acids: CASSQAFSRGSYNEQFF. CDR3 DNA sequence: TGTGCCAGCAGCCAAGCTTTCTCCAGGGGCTCCTACAATGAGCAGTTCTTC. The whole variable domain, filled in from reference TRBV14 and TRBJ2-1, reads EAGVTQFPSHSVIEKGQTVTLRCDPISGHDNLYWYRRVMGKEIKFLLHFVKESKQDESGMPNNRFLAERTGGTYSTLKVQPAELEDSGVYFCASSQAFSRGSYNEQFFGPGTRLTVL.

This clonotype was detected only a few times. V usage is TRBV7-8 and J usage is TRBJ2-2; 12 positions match TRBD2. Unmatched junction bases numbered 5, after V lost 5 bases and J lost 7 bases. The CDR3 has 15 residues. Per germline, CDR1 SGHVS and CDR2 FQNEAQ. This CDR3 reads CASSPSGGAFGELFF. CDR3 in DNA: TGTGCCAGCAGCCCTAGCGGGGGGGCGTTCGGGGAGCTGTTTTTT.

This clonotype was seen a handful of times. The chain carries TRBV15 and TRBJ2-2; 9 bases agree with TRBD2. Germline values: CDR1 LNHNV, CDR2 YYDKDF (reference sequence). Trimming cost V 5 bases and J 6 bases; bases outside gene matches: 7. This CDR3 comprises 15 residues. This chain's CDR3 is CATSGSGSFPGELFF. DNA for the CDR3: TGTGCCACCAGCGGTAGCGGGAGTTTTCCCGGGGAGCTGTTTTTT.